The rows below give T cell receptor beta chains drawn from one sample of a study of T-cell memory formation after mild COVID-19. TCRdb redid the calling of the 5' RACE reads with MiXCR, one entry per CDR3 protein. The sample consists of roughly 170,000 distinct CDR3 sequences, around 20% of them appearing once. Sample: PBMCs or a T cell subset sorted from them (not recorded which). The receptors here all came from a man between 18 and 29 years old who had mild COVID-19 (a few samples of this study predate the infection). Cell type and time point are not known. Each CDR3 is given with its conserved first and last residue. Fields, in order: clone size, D gene, V gene, J gene, CDR3 protein, CDR3 DNA. The D gene is left open where the match is weak. Clone size appears in some rows only: once, few, many, or a class for an expanded clone.

many	TRBD1	TRBV10-3	TRBJ2-5	CAISDRVQETQYF	TGTGCCATCAGCGACAGGGTACAAGAGACCCAGTACTTC
-	TRBD2	TRBV27	TRBJ2-2	CASSPLAGGPSPGELFF	TGTGCCAGCAGTCCACTAGCGGGGGGGCCCTCGCCCGGGGAGCTGTTTTTT
few	TRBD1	TRBV7-3	TRBJ2-2	CASSWDRATGELFF	TGTGCCAGCAGTTGGGACAGGGCCACCGGGGAGCTGTTTTTT
-	TRBD2	TRBV7-9	TRBJ2-1	CAGRASSGSDNEQFF	TGTGCCGGGAGGGCCTCTAGCGGGTCTGACAATGAGCAGTTCTTC
few	-	TRBV10-3	TRBJ1-2	CAISDGDGYTF	TGTGCCATCAGTGACGGAGATGGCTACACCTTC
-	TRBD1	TRBV7-9	TRBJ1-2	CASSRQGASGYTF	TGTGCCAGCAGTCGTCAGGGGGCCTCTGGCTACACCTTC
-	-	TRBV7-2	TRBJ1-2	CASSLVAGGYYGYTF	TGTGCCAGCAGCTTAGTGGCAGGCGGTTACTATGGCTACACCTTC
few	-	TRBV7-9	TRBJ2-5	CASTRAGPHQETQYF	TGTGCCAGCACCCGGGCAGGACCACACCAAGAGACCCAGTACTTC
-	-	TRBV3-1	TRBJ1-5	CASSLGPPGLQSRPQHF	TGTGCCAGCAGCCTCGGTCCTCCGGGACTCCAAAGTCGGCCCCAGCATTTT
few	TRBD1	TRBV7-2	TRBJ2-7	CASSVAGTGAYEQYF	TGTGCCAGCAGCGTAGCCGGGACAGGGGCCTACGAGCAGTACTTC
-	TRBD1	TRBV7-3	TRBJ2-1	CASSSDPTGEQFF	TGTGCCAGCAGCTCTGACCCGACAGGGGAGCAGTTCTTC
-	-	TRBV9	TRBJ2-1	CASSTDLEQFF	TGTGCCAGCAGCACCGATCTTGAGCAGTTCTTC
many	TRBD2	TRBV4-3	TRBJ2-3	CASSQDPSGISTDTQYF	TGCGCCAGCAGCCAAGATCCTAGCGGGATAAGCACAGATACGCAGTATTTT
many	TRBD1	TRBV5-1	TRBJ2-3	CASSFQGATQYF	TGCGCCAGCAGCTTTCAGGGGGCTACGCAGTATTTT
few	-	TRBV29-1	TRBJ2-4	CSVSGDEDIQYF	TGCAGCGTTTCAGGGGATGAGGACATTCAGTACTTC
few	-	TRBV7-2	TRBJ2-5	CASSPPGHSETQYF	TGTGCCAGCAGCCCCCCGGGGCATTCGGAGACCCAGTACTTC
few	-	TRBV6-5	TRBJ2-3	CASSLRVQPDTQYF	TGTGCCAGCAGTTTGCGGGTCCAGCCAGATACGCAGTATTTT
-	-	TRBV5-4	TRBJ2-3	CASSIALGRVTTQTQYF	TGTGCCAGCAGTATTGCCCTAGGCAGGGTTACAACCCAAACGCAGTATTTT
-	-	TRBV20-1	TRBJ2-7	CSARRQGNVYEQYF	TGCAGTGCTAGGAGGCAGGGTAACGTTTACGAGCAGTACTTC
-	-	TRBV29-1	TRBJ2-1	CSVEDQLGNEQFF	TGCAGCGTTGAAGATCAACTGGGCAATGAGCAGTTCTTC
few	-	TRBV5-1	TRBJ2-5	CASSRARAGETQYF	TGCGCCAGCAGCAGGGCTCGCGCCGGCGAGACCCAGTACTTC
-	-	TRBV20-1	TRBJ1-5	CSARSGGNQPQHF	TGCAGTGCGCGCAGCGGAGGCAATCAGCCCCAGCATTTT
-	TRBD1	TRBV6-5	TRBJ1-1	CASSYRDRVSEAFF	TGTGCCAGCAGTTACCGGGACAGGGTATCTGAAGCTTTCTTT
-	-	TRBV29-1	TRBJ1-4	CSVEGINEKLFF	TGCAGCGTTGAGGGGATAAATGAAAAACTGTTTTTT
few	-	TRBV7-9	TRBJ2-3	CASSAASGGGTDTQYF	TGTGCCAGCAGCGCCGCCTCGGGGGGCGGCACAGATACGCAGTATTTT
-	-	TRBV12-3/TRBV12-4	TRBJ2-7	CASSLAPSRQYF	TGTGCCAGCAGTTTAGCCCCATCCCGGCAGTACTTC
-	-	TRBV4-3	TRBJ2-2	CASSQDAGADTGELFF	TGCGCCAGCAGCCAAGATGCGGGGGCGGACACCGGGGAGCTGTTTTTT
few	-	TRBV19	TRBJ2-5	CASSPRQDLEETQYF	TGTGCCAGTAGTCCCAGACAGGACCTCGAAGAGACCCAGTACTTC
-	-	TRBV27	TRBJ1-5	CASEELKVNQPQHF	TGTGCCAGCGAAGAGCTAAAGGTCAATCAGCCCCAGCATTTT